This is a list of T cell receptor beta chains from one sample in a study of blood T cell repertoires in COVID-19. The assay was immunoSEQ multiplex PCR, and TCRdb's table has in-frame clones only and misses some. Among roughly 70,000 clones, 80% to 95% were seen once, and the ten largest hold around 7%. Sequenced sample: peripheral blood. These receptors were taken from a human donor in a cohort sampled during active COVID-19. CDR3s include the opening cysteine and the closing phenylalanine or tryptophan. Each record gives: CDR3 DNA, CDR3 protein, CDR3 length, V gene, D gene, J gene, clone size. A D gene is named only where the DNA matches it firmly. Rows may omit the clone size; those that give it use once, few, many or a size class.

CDR3nt: TGTGCCAGCAGGCCCCGACAGGACCCCCTGCCCCAGCATTTT
CDR3aa: CASRPRQDPLPQHF
len: 14
v_gene: TRBV27
d_gene: NA
j_gene: TRBJ1-5
abundance: NA

CDR3nt: TGTGCCAGCAAAATCGCGTCAGAGAGCGGGGAGCAGTTCTTC
CDR3aa: CASKIASESGEQFF
len: 14
v_gene: TRBV6-5
d_gene: NA
j_gene: TRBJ2-1
abundance: NA

CDR3nt: TGCAGTGTCTCACAGGGCTACGAGCAGTACTTC
CDR3aa: CSVSQGYEQYF
len: 11
v_gene: TRBV20-1
d_gene: NA
j_gene: TRBJ2-7
abundance: NA

CDR3nt: TGTGCCAGCAGCTTGGGACAGGGCGCGGTCACCGGGGAGCTGTTTTTT
CDR3aa: CASSLGQGAVTGELFF
len: 16
v_gene: TRBV7-8
d_gene: TRBD1
j_gene: TRBJ2-2
abundance: NA

CDR3nt: TGTGCCAGCAGTTACCTAGCGGGGGGGACTCAAGAGACCCAGTACTTC
CDR3aa: CASSYLAGGTQETQYF
len: 16
v_gene: TRBV28
d_gene: TRBD2
j_gene: TRBJ2-5
abundance: NA

CDR3nt: TGCAGCAACCGTCACGGGGGAGGGGAGACCCAGTACTTC
CDR3aa: CSNRHGGGETQYF
len: 13
v_gene: TRBV29-1
d_gene: TRBD2
j_gene: TRBJ2-5
abundance: few

CDR3nt: TGTGCCACCAGCAAGGACAGGTCATACGAGCAGTACTTC
CDR3aa: CATSKDRSYEQYF
len: 13
v_gene: TRBV15
d_gene: TRBD1
j_gene: TRBJ2-7
abundance: NA

CDR3nt: TGCGCCAGCAGCCAAGATGTAACAGGCCTTTTTAACTATGGCTACACCTTC
CDR3aa: CASSQDVTGLFNYGYTF
len: 17
v_gene: TRBV4-3
d_gene: NA
j_gene: TRBJ1-2
abundance: NA

CDR3nt: TGTGCCAGCAGCTGGAACAGGGGTGGGAACACTGAAGCTTTTTTT
CDR3aa: CASSWNRGGNTEAFF
len: 15
v_gene: TRBV7-2
d_gene: TRBD1
j_gene: TRBJ1-1
abundance: NA

CDR3nt: TGTGCCAGCAGCCAACGTCCGGGTGCACAAGAGACCCAGTACTTC
CDR3aa: CASSQRPGAQETQYF
len: 15
v_gene: TRBV3-1/TRBV3-2
d_gene: NA
j_gene: TRBJ2-5
abundance: NA

CDR3nt: TGTGCCAGCAGTTTAACAGGGGGCGACTATGGCTACACCTTC
CDR3aa: CASSLTGGDYGYTF
len: 14
v_gene: TRBV28
d_gene: TRBD1
j_gene: TRBJ1-2
abundance: NA

CDR3nt: TGCAGCCCGACAGGGGATACGCAGTATTTT
CDR3aa: CSPTGDTQYF
len: 10
v_gene: TRBV20-1
d_gene: TRBD1
j_gene: TRBJ2-3
abundance: NA

CDR3nt: TGCGCCAGCAGCTTGGCCGTGACGACAGACTCCTACAATGAGCAGTTCTTC
CDR3aa: CASSLAVTTDSYNEQFF
len: 17
v_gene: TRBV5-1
d_gene: NA
j_gene: TRBJ2-1
abundance: NA

CDR3nt: TGTGCCAGCAGCTCCGGGGACCGGGGGTCACGCATGAACACTGAAGCTTTCTTT
CDR3aa: CASSSGDRGSRMNTEAFF
len: 18
v_gene: TRBV7-9
d_gene: NA
j_gene: TRBJ1-1
abundance: NA

CDR3nt: TGTGCCATCAGGGACTTAAATGGAGCGGACACTGAAGCTTTCTTT
CDR3aa: CAIRDLNGADTEAFF
len: 15
v_gene: TRBV10-3
d_gene: NA
j_gene: TRBJ1-1
abundance: NA

CDR3nt: TGTGCCAGCAGTGAATTTGGAGGGACAGGGAGCTCCTATAATTCACCCCTCCACTTT
CDR3aa: CASSEFGGTGSSYNSPLHF
len: 19
v_gene: TRBV6-1
d_gene: TRBD1
j_gene: TRBJ1-6
abundance: NA

CDR3nt: TGTGCCAGTAGCCTAACCCAGGGGGAGAATTCACCCCTCCACTTT
CDR3aa: CASSLTQGENSPLHF
len: 15
v_gene: TRBV19
d_gene: TRBD1
j_gene: TRBJ1-6
abundance: NA

CDR3nt: TGCGCCAGCAGTGAGTCTGGAGGTGGAAACACCATATATTTT
CDR3aa: CASSESGGGNTIYF
len: 14
v_gene: TRBV10-2
d_gene: NA
j_gene: TRBJ1-3
abundance: NA

CDR3nt: TGTGCCAGCAGCGCGACAGGGGGCAGGGGCGAGCAGTACTTC
CDR3aa: CASSATGGRGEQYF
len: 14
v_gene: TRBV3-1/TRBV3-2
d_gene: TRBD1
j_gene: TRBJ2-7
abundance: NA

CDR3nt: TGTGCCAGCAGTGAACCTAGCGGGACCTACGAGCAGTACTTC
CDR3aa: CASSEPSGTYEQYF
len: 14
v_gene: TRBV6-1
d_gene: TRBD2
j_gene: TRBJ2-7
abundance: NA

CDR3nt: TGTGCCACCAGCCCGGGGGGAGCACCTGGAAACACCATATATTTT
CDR3aa: CATSPGGAPGNTIYF
len: 15
v_gene: TRBV15
d_gene: NA
j_gene: TRBJ1-3
abundance: NA

CDR3nt: TGCGCCAGCAGCCAGAGGAGGGCCACAGATACGCAGTATTTT
CDR3aa: CASSQRRATDTQYF
len: 14
v_gene: TRBV5-1
d_gene: NA
j_gene: TRBJ2-3
abundance: NA

CDR3nt: TGTGCCAGCAGTCCATGGACAGGGAACGGCAATCAGCCCCAGCATTTT
CDR3aa: CASSPWTGNGNQPQHF
len: 16
v_gene: TRBV28
d_gene: TRBD1
j_gene: TRBJ1-5
abundance: NA

CDR3nt: TGTGCCAGCAGCCCCGGACAGGGCAATCAAGAGACCCAGTACTTC
CDR3aa: CASSPGQGNQETQYF
len: 15
v_gene: TRBV9
d_gene: TRBD1
j_gene: TRBJ2-5
abundance: NA

CDR3nt: TGTGCCAGCAGCCCTCCGAAGGGGGCGTCTCGACCTCCTAGCACAGATACGCAGTATTTT
CDR3aa: CASSPPKGASRPPSTDTQYF
len: 20
v_gene: TRBV7-8
d_gene: TRBD1
j_gene: TRBJ2-3
abundance: NA

CDR3nt: TGTGCCAGTAGCGGAAGGGCCACGTTGAGCTCTGGAAACACCATATATTTT
CDR3aa: CASSGRATLSSGNTIYF
len: 17
v_gene: TRBV6-9
d_gene: NA
j_gene: TRBJ1-3
abundance: NA

CDR3nt: TGTGCCAGCGGGAGACTAGCGGGGGGCGGGGGGCAAGAGACCCAGTACTTC
CDR3aa: CASGRLAGGGGQETQYF
len: 17
v_gene: TRBV7-9
d_gene: TRBD2
j_gene: TRBJ2-5
abundance: NA

CDR3nt: TGTGCCAGCAGCCACGCACCGGGACAAGGGTGGAATGAGCAGTTCTTC
CDR3aa: CASSHAPGQGWNEQFF
len: 16
v_gene: TRBV14
d_gene: NA
j_gene: TRBJ2-1
abundance: NA

CDR3nt: TGTGCCAGCAGTTTGCGGAGGACAGGGGGCAATCAGCCCCAGCATTTT
CDR3aa: CASSLRRTGGNQPQHF
len: 16
v_gene: TRBV28
d_gene: TRBD1
j_gene: TRBJ1-5
abundance: NA

CDR3nt: TGTGCCAGCAGTCTTAAGGGGGGGCCTCTTGAAAATAACAAAGCTTTCTTT
CDR3aa: CASSLKGGPLENNKAFF
len: 17
v_gene: TRBV28
d_gene: NA
j_gene: TRBJ1-1
abundance: NA

CDR3nt: TGTGCCAGCAGCCCTAGGGGTGTGAGCGGGGGGGCTTCGGCAGATACGCAGTATTTT
CDR3aa: CASSPRGVSGGASADTQYF
len: 19
v_gene: TRBV9
d_gene: TRBD2
j_gene: TRBJ2-3
abundance: NA

CDR3nt: TGTGCCAGCAGTGGACAGGGTTTTGGCACCTATGGCTACACCTTC
CDR3aa: CASSGQGFGTYGYTF
len: 15
v_gene: TRBV28
d_gene: TRBD1
j_gene: TRBJ1-2
abundance: NA

CDR3nt: TGTGCCAGCAGCGTAACAGCTTCCCTTACGAACACCGGGGAGCTGTTTTTT
CDR3aa: CASSVTASLTNTGELFF
len: 17
v_gene: TRBV2
d_gene: NA
j_gene: TRBJ2-2
abundance: NA

CDR3nt: TGTGCCAGCAGCTTAAGCGGAAACACCATATATTTT
CDR3aa: CASSLSGNTIYF
len: 12
v_gene: TRBV5-6
d_gene: NA
j_gene: TRBJ1-3
abundance: once

CDR3nt: TGTGCCAGCAGCGTAGACAGGGACCCCTACGAGCAGTACTTC
CDR3aa: CASSVDRDPYEQYF
len: 14
v_gene: TRBV9
d_gene: NA
j_gene: TRBJ2-7
abundance: NA

CDR3nt: TGTGCCAGCAGCTCAGGGGCACTCAAAGAATATGGCTACACCTTC
CDR3aa: CASSSGALKEYGYTF
len: 15
v_gene: TRBV7-2
d_gene: NA
j_gene: TRBJ1-2
abundance: NA

CDR3nt: TGTGCCAGCAGCTCCTCCGGGACAGGGAGCTCCTACGAGCAGTACTTC
CDR3aa: CASSSSGTGSSYEQYF
len: 16
v_gene: TRBV7-8
d_gene: TRBD1
j_gene: TRBJ2-7
abundance: NA

CDR3nt: TGTGCCAGCAGCGCCAGGGGACTAAATTCACCCCTCCACTTT
CDR3aa: CASSARGLNSPLHF
len: 14
v_gene: TRBV9
d_gene: NA
j_gene: TRBJ1-6
abundance: medium-sized

CDR3nt: TGTGCCAGCAGCCAGGGATTGGCGGGGGGTGGAGAGCAGTACTTC
CDR3aa: CASSQGLAGGGEQYF
len: 15
v_gene: TRBV3-1/TRBV3-2
d_gene: TRBD2
j_gene: TRBJ2-7
abundance: NA

CDR3nt: TGTGCCAGCAACTCTGGGGCCTTGAGCTCCTACAATGAGCAGTTCTTC
CDR3aa: CASNSGALSSYNEQFF
len: 16
v_gene: TRBV7-9
d_gene: NA
j_gene: TRBJ2-1
abundance: NA

CDR3nt: TGTGCCAGCAGCTTGTCCAGCGGGGGCCTAATGGCCCAGTACTTC
CDR3aa: CASSLSSGGLMAQYF
len: 15
v_gene: TRBV5-8
d_gene: TRBD2
j_gene: TRBJ2-5
abundance: NA

CDR3nt: TGTGCCAGCAGTCCTCCGGGACACACACTCATAGCTAACTATGGCTACACCTTC
CDR3aa: CASSPPGHTLIANYGYTF
len: 18
v_gene: TRBV7-9
d_gene: NA
j_gene: TRBJ1-2
abundance: NA

CDR3nt: TGTGCCAGCAGTTCCCAGGAAAACTATGGCTACACCTTC
CDR3aa: CASSSQENYGYTF
len: 13
v_gene: TRBV27
d_gene: NA
j_gene: TRBJ1-2
abundance: NA

CDR3nt: TGTGCCAGCAAAGTAGGTAGCGGGGGAAAAACCTACGAGCAGTACTTC
CDR3aa: CASKVGSGGKTYEQYF
len: 16
v_gene: TRBV2
d_gene: TRBD2
j_gene: TRBJ2-7
abundance: NA

CDR3nt: TGTGCCAGCAGTGAATGGGCCTATGGCTACACCTTC
CDR3aa: CASSEWAYGYTF
len: 12
v_gene: TRBV6-1
d_gene: NA
j_gene: TRBJ1-2
abundance: NA

CDR3nt: TGTGCCAGCAGTTCTCGGAGTGGCTACACCTTC
CDR3aa: CASSSRSGYTF
len: 11
v_gene: TRBV28
d_gene: NA
j_gene: TRBJ1-2
abundance: NA

CDR3nt: TGTGCCAGCAGCTTATACGGGGAAGGCTACACCTTC
CDR3aa: CASSLYGEGYTF
len: 12
v_gene: TRBV13
d_gene: NA
j_gene: TRBJ1-2
abundance: NA

CDR3nt: TGTGCCAGCAGCCCCGGGCCCAGGGCACCCTATAATTCACCCCTCCACTTT
CDR3aa: CASSPGPRAPYNSPLHF
len: 17
v_gene: TRBV11-2
d_gene: NA
j_gene: TRBJ1-6
abundance: few

CDR3nt: TGTGCCACCAGTGATTTAGGCGGGGATAGGGAGACCCAGTACTTC
CDR3aa: CATSDLGGDRETQYF
len: 15
v_gene: TRBV24-1
d_gene: NA
j_gene: TRBJ2-5
abundance: NA

CDR3nt: TGTGCCCCCAGGTCACTAGCGAGAACCGGGGAGCTGTTTTTT
CDR3aa: CAPRSLARTGELFF
len: 14
v_gene: TRBV7-2
d_gene: TRBD2
j_gene: TRBJ2-2
abundance: NA

CDR3nt: TGTGCCAGCAGTTTGACAGGAAGCGAGCAGTACTTC
CDR3aa: CASSLTGSEQYF
len: 12
v_gene: TRBV12-3/TRBV12-4
d_gene: NA
j_gene: TRBJ2-7
abundance: NA

CDR3nt: TGTGCCAGCGGCCTCGCGGGGAATCTTTACAATGAGCAGTTCTTC
CDR3aa: CASGLAGNLYNEQFF
len: 15
v_gene: TRBV28
d_gene: NA
j_gene: TRBJ2-1
abundance: NA

CDR3nt: TGTGCCAGCAGCCGTGTAGCGGGGGGGGGCACAGATACGCAGTATTTT
CDR3aa: CASSRVAGGGTDTQYF
len: 16
v_gene: TRBV5-4
d_gene: TRBD2
j_gene: TRBJ2-3
abundance: NA

CDR3nt: TGTGCCAGCAGTCGGGCGGCCAAGAACACTGAAGCTTTCTTT
CDR3aa: CASSRAAKNTEAFF
len: 14
v_gene: TRBV6-6
d_gene: NA
j_gene: TRBJ1-1
abundance: NA

CDR3nt: TGTGCCAGCAGTGTTAGGGGCTCTGGAAACACCATATATTTT
CDR3aa: CASSVRGSGNTIYF
len: 14
v_gene: TRBV2
d_gene: NA
j_gene: TRBJ1-3
abundance: few

CDR3nt: TGTGCCAGCAGCTTAGCGCGTCCATTCACTGAAGCTTTCTTT
CDR3aa: CASSLARPFTEAFF
len: 14
v_gene: TRBV7-2
d_gene: NA
j_gene: TRBJ1-1
abundance: NA

CDR3nt: TGTGCCATCAGTACCGACAGAGTGCAGCCCCAGCATTTT
CDR3aa: CAISTDRVQPQHF
len: 13
v_gene: TRBV10-3
d_gene: NA
j_gene: TRBJ1-5
abundance: NA